The 22 T cell receptor beta chains reported below all come from one sample, sequenced in a study of post-analysis software for immune sequencing data. These receptors' targets are unknown. Findings of the study overall: Relative to controls, patients had 5 or 6 TRBV segments at higher frequency, with TRBV5-6, TRBV5-1 and TRBV20-1 among these.

Sequencing libraries made from TCR beta cDNA carried unique molecular identifiers. TCRdb analysed the PCR reads with MiXCR anew, one entry per CDR3 protein. The repertoire includes hundreds of thousands of distinct CDR3 sequences, 25% to 30% of them detected once, and 0.5% to 0.6% sits in the top ten. The sequencing input was blood. Every receptor here comes from a girl aged 10-17 years with multiple sclerosis.

The chain is built from TRBV7-2 and TRBJ2-4, with D maybe TRBD2 (7 bases). The J call is doubtful: the DNA matches TRBJ2-7 better. The CDR3 totals 16 residues. The germline V gene has CDR1 SGHTA and CDR2 FQGNSA. The CDR3 sequence is CASSLASRRGGNEQYF. As DNA, the CDR3 is TGTGCCAGCAGCTTAGCCTCAAGACGCGGGGGCAACGAGCAGTACTTC.

This clonotype has more than one count but fewer than ten. CDR3: CASSYSGPWGPPSPLHF. CDR3 in DNA: TGTGCCAGCAGTTACTCAGGACCCTGGGGGCCCCCATCACCCCTCCACTTT. This chain connects TRBV6-5 to TRBJ1-6; a possible D gene is TRBD1 (6 bases). CDR3 length: 17 amino acids. Per the germline V gene, CDR1 is MNHEY and CDR2 is SVGAGI. Trimming removed 0 bases at V and 10 bases at J, with 19 bases between.

The sample holds a few counts of this clonotype. This rearrangement joins TRBV28 to TRBJ1-5, with D perhaps TRBD1 (6 bases). V was pared by 3 bases and J by 0 bases, with 18 bases between. The CDR3 runs 18 residues. Germline CDR1 MDHEN, CDR2 SYDVKM. The CDR3 reads CASSFAGPGGLSNQPQHF. DNA for the CDR3: TGTGCCAGCAGTTTCGCGGGTCCTGGGGGGCTTAGCAATCAGCCCCAGCATTTT.

This clonotype was picked up a small number of times. A single base separates this from a much larger clone, so it may be a read error. Written as DNA, the CDR3 is TGCAGCGTTGAAGATTGGGGAGTCGACGTCCTGACTTTC. Its translation: CSVEDWGVDVLTF. The chain links TRBV29-1 to TRBJ2-6; tentatively, D is TRBD2 (5 bases). The length of the CDR3 is 13 residues. Germline loops: CDR1 SQVTM, CDR2 ANQGSEA. Trimming left V 0 bases short and J 11 bases short, with 11 bases between.

This chain connects TRBV28 to TRBJ2-5, with TRBD1 matching over 7 bases. CDR1 is MDHEN and CDR2 is SYDVKM in the germline V gene. V gave up 4 bases and J gave up 1 base; unmatched junction bases: 9. There are 16 residues in the CDR3. The CDR3 reads CASSSTSTGPQETQYF. CDR3 in DNA: TGTGCCAGCAGTTCCACCTCGACAGGGCCCCAAGAGACCCAGTACTTC.

Notes on this clonotype: One base away lies a much larger clone, so this may be a sequencing read error. This sequence joins TRBV7-9 and TRBJ2-7; 9 nucleotides line up with TRBD2. V lost 3 bases, J lost 3 bases, and 9 bases stayed unmatched. This CDR3 has 16 residues. Germline V gene sequence: CDR1 SEHNR, CDR2 FQNEAQ (reference sequence). The CDR3 DNA reads TGTGCCAGCAGCTTCGTAAAGACTAGCGGAGTCTACGAGCAGTACTTC. Translation gives CASSFVKTSGVYEQYF.

The J gene is TRBJ2-3, the V gene TRBV20-1, with a possible D match to TRBD1 (6 bases). Germline V gene data show CDR1 as DFQATT and CDR2 as SNEGSKA (reference sequence). This CDR3 is 11 amino acids long. The V gene lost 7 bases and the J gene lost 11 bases, with 16 bases spanning the gap. The CDR3 loop reads CSGPQGSMQYF. The CDR3 DNA reads as TGCAGTGGACCACAGGGTTCTATGCAGTATTTT.

The V and J genes are TRBV20-1 and TRBJ2-5; 9 nucleotides align to TRBD1. The CDR3 is 15 amino acids. J was trimmed by 1 base and V by 3 bases; bases with no gene match: 6. Per the germline V gene, CDR1 is DFQATT and CDR2 is SNEGSKA (reference sequence). The CDR3 DNA sequence: TGCAGTGCTAGTCCGGGACAGGGCACCCAAGAGACCCAGTACTTC. This gives the protein CSASPGQGTQETQYF.

This chain connects TRBV9 to TRBJ2-3, with 15 bases that match TRBD2. V lost 4 bases to trimming and J lost 4 bases; unmatched junction nucleotides: 7. Germline V CDR1 and CDR2: SGDLS, YYNGEE. CDR3 length: 17 amino acids. The CDR3 nucleotides are TGTGCCAGCAGCCGCGGAAGGACTAGCGGGAGGGCAGATACGCAGTATTTT. Its protein product is CASSRGRTSGRADTQYF.

This clonotype was observed a handful of times. The chain uses TRBV14 and TRBJ2-7, with D maybe TRBD2 (5 bases). The CDR3 covers 14 residues. V was clipped by 0 bases and J by 6 bases, with 12 bases between them. CDR1 and CDR2 from the germline V gene are SGHDN and FVKESK. The CDR3 sequence is CASSQDPGRSEQYF. In DNA form, the CDR3 reads TGTGCCAGCAGCCAAGATCCGGGGAGAAGCGAGCAGTACTTC.

With regard to this clonotype: At one end, the junction sequence differs from germline, possibly due to a read error. This chain joins TRBV7-2 and TRBJ1-2; D is perhaps TRBD1 (5 bases). From germline, CDR1 is SGHTA and CDR2 FQGNSA. The CDR3 has 15 residues. The chain's CDR3 is CAGSQRTMGVYGYTF. As DNA, the CDR3 is TGTGCCGGCAGCCAAAGAACGATGGGGGTTTATGGCTACACCTTC.

This clonotype turned up a few times. The V gene is TRBV12-3 or TRBV12-4, the J gene TRBJ2-5; D is possibly TRBD1 or TRBD2 (7 bases each). With the DNA end fitting TRBJ2-7 better, the J assignment may be wrong. CDR3 length: 13 amino acids. Here the CDR3 reads CASSIRGEGEQYF. CDR3 sequence (DNA): TGTGCCAGCAGTATCAGGGGGGAGGGCGAGCAGTACTTC.

This clonotype has only a few counts. J is TRBJ2-5 and V is TRBV20-1; no clear D gene. V was cut by 2 bases and J by 5 bases, with 12 bases left in between. The CDR3 is 13 residues long. CDR1 is DFQATT, CDR2 SNEGSKA, per germline (reference sequence). CDR3 loop: CSARSGVEETQYF. In DNA form, the CDR3 reads TGCAGTGCTAGAAGTGGGGTGGAGGAGACCCAGTACTTC.

This chain joins TRBV28 and TRBJ2-3, with 12 nucleotides matching TRBD2. The CDR3 is 17 residues long. The V gene's germline CDR1 is MDHEN and CDR2 SYDVKM. V lost 3 bases to trimming and J lost 4 bases; unmatched junction nucleotides: 8. The CDR3 sequence: CASSFPGLAGYADTQYF. CDR3 coding DNA: TGTGCCAGCAGTTTTCCCGGACTAGCGGGGTATGCAGATACGCAGTATTTT.

V usage is TRBV28 and J usage is TRBJ2-7; maybe TRBD2 (6 bases). CDR1 is MDHEN, CDR2 SYDVKM, per germline. This CDR3 has 14 residues. V lost 6 bases, J lost 3 bases, and 15 bases lay in between. CDR3 loop: CASRATDGGYEQYF. The CDR3 DNA reads TGTGCCAGCAGGGCAACCGACGGGGGCTACGAGCAGTACTTC.

This clonotype showed up just a few times. The chain carries TRBV5-1 and TRBJ1-1, with 8 bases matching TRBD1. CDR1 and CDR2 from the germline V gene are SGHRS and YFSETQ. The CDR3 sequence is 15 residues long. With V trimmed by 1 base and J by 4 bases, 6 bases remained unmatched. CDR3 DNA sequence: TGCGCCAGCAGCTTGAGGCAGGGGGCGGGCACTGAAGCTTTCTTT. Its translation: CASSLRQGAGTEAFF.

This clonotype showed up just a few times. This chain joins TRBV20-1 and TRBJ2-4; D perhaps matches TRBD2 (6 bases). Looked up from germline, CDR1 is DFQATT and CDR2 is SNEGSKA (reference sequence). This CDR3 has 17 residues. V lost 1 base and J 6 bases, leaving 22 bases between the germline ends. CDR3 residues: CSARARAGKGNANIQYF. The CDR3 DNA reads TGCAGTGCTAGAGCCCGGGCGGGGAAGGGCAACGCAAACATTCAGTACTTC.

With respect to this clonotype: A read error may produce the germline difference seen at one junction end. CDR3 amino acids: CSASGTKEAQYF. The CDR3 DNA is TGCAGTGCTAGTGGTACTAAAGAGGCCCAGTACTTC. J is TRBJ2-5 and V is TRBV20-1; no clear D gene. Germline V gene data show CDR1 as DFQATT and CDR2 as SNEGSKA (reference sequence). This CDR3 spans 12 amino acids.

CDR3 sequence: CASSGQGRYQPQHF. The CDR3 nucleotides read TGTGCCAGCAGCGGACAAGGAAGGTATCAGCCCCAGCATTTT. The chain uses TRBV11-2 and TRBJ1-5, with a possible D match to TRBD1 (5 bases). Between the trimmed V and J ends, which lost 5 bases and 5 bases, there was a span of 13 bases. The CDR3 is 14 residues long. Germline CDR1 reads SGHAT; CDR2 reads FQNNGV.

The chain uses TRBV28 and TRBJ2-3, with D possibly TRBD2 on 6 matching bases. The CDR3 totals 15 residues. The germline V and J ends were trimmed by 3 bases and 2 bases, with 12 bases remaining between them. CDR1 and CDR2 from the germline V gene are MDHEN and SYDVKM. In DNA form, the CDR3 reads TGTGCCAGCAGTTTGGGGACTCCGAACACAGATACGCAGTATTTT. Its translation is CASSLGTPNTDTQYF.

This chain uses TRBV20-1 with TRBJ1-2, with D possibly being TRBD1 (5 bases). Germline lookup yields CDR1 DFQATT and CDR2 SNEGSKA (reference sequence). The CDR3 is made up of 15 amino acids. Trimming cost V 2 bases and J 4 bases, with 17 bases left between them. The CDR3 protein is CSARSSGRAPYGYTF. CDR3 in DNA: TGCAGTGCTAGATCGTCCGGCAGGGCTCCCTATGGCTACACCTTC.

The chain has TRBV28 and TRBJ1-4; a possible D gene is TRBD1 (6 bases). Germline CDR1 reads MDHEN; CDR2 reads SYDVKM. V lost 10 bases, J lost 8 bases, and 17 bases lay in between. CDR3 length equals 13 residues. The CDR3: CATYHRDGEKLFF. The CDR3 DNA is TGTGCCACCTACCACAGGGACGGCGAAAAACTGTTTTTT.